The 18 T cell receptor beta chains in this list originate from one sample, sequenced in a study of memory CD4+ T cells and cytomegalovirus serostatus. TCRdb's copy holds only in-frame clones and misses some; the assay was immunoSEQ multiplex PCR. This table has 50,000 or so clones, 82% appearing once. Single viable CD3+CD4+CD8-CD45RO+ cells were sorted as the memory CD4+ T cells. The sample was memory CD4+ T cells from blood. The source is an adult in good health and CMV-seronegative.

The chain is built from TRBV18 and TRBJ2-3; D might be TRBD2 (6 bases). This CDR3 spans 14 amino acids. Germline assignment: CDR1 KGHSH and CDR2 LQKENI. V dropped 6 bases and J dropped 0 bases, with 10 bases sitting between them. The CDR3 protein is CASSDGTSTDTQYF. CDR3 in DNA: TGTGCCAGCTCGGACGGGACTAGCACAGATACGCAGTATTTT.

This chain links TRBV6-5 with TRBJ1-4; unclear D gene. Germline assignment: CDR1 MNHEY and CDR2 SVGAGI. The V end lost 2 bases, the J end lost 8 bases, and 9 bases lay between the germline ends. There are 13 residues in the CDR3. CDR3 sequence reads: CASSYRENEKLFF. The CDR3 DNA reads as TGTGCCAGCAGTTACCGAGAGAACGAAAAACTGTTTTTT.

The CDR3 sequence: CASSQDLRGGSDEQFF. CDR3 sequence (DNA): TGTGCCAGCAGCCAAGATCTACGGGGGGGCTCGGATGAGCAGTTCTTC. The V and J genes are TRBV14 and TRBJ2-1; TRBD2 agrees at 8 bases. V lost 0 bases and J lost 8; bases outside the gene matches: 9. This CDR3 spans 16 amino acids. CDR1 SGHDN and CDR2 FVKESK come from the germline V gene.

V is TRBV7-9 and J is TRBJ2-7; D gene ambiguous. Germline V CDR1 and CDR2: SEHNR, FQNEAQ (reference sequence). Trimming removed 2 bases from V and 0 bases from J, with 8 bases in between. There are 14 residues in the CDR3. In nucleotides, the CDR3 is TGTGCCAGCAGCTTATCTGCAGTCTCCTACGAGCAGTACTTC. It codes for CASSLSAVSYEQYF.

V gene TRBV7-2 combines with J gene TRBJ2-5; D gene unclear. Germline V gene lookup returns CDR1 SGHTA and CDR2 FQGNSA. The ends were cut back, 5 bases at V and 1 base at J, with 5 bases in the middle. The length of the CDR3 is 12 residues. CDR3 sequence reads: CASSPLQETQYF. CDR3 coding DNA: TGTGCCAGCAGCCCACTCCAAGAGACCCAGTACTTC.

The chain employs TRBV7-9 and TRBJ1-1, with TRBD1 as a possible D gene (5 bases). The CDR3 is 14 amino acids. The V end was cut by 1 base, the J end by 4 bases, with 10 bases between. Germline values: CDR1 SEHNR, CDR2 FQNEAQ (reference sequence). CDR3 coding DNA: TGTGCCAGCAGCTTAGGGGGCGGCGTCACTGAAGCTTTCTTT. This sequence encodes CASSLGGGVTEAFF.

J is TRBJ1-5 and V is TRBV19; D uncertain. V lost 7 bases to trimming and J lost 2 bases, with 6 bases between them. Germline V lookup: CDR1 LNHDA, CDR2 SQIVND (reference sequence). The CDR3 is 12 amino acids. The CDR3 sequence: CASTRGNQPQHF. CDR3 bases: TGTGCCAGTACGCGCGGCAATCAGCCCCAGCATTTT. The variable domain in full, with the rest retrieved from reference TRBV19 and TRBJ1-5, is DGGITQSPKYLFRKEGQNVTLSCEQNLNHDAMYWYRQDPGQGLRLIYYSQIVNDFQKGDIAEGYSVSREKKESFPLTVTSAQKNPTAFYLCASTRGNQPQHFGDGTRLSIL.

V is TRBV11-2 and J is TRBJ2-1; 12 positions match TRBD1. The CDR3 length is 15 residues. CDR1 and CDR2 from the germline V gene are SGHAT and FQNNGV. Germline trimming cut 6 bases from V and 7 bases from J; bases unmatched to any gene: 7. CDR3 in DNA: TGTGCCAGCAGTAGTGCGGGACAGGGGGCAAATGAGCAGTTCTTC. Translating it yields CASSSAGQGANEQFF.

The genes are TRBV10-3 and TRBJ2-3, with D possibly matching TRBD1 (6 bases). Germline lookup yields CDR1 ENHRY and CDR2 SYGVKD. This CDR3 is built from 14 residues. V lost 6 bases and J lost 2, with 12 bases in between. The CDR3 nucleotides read TGTGCCATCAGCCCCGGGACACACACAGATACGCAGTATTTT. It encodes CAISPGTHTDTQYF.

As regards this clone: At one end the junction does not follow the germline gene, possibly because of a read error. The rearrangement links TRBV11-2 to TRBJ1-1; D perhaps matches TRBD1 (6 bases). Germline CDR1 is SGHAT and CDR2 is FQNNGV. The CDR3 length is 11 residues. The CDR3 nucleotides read TGTGCCAGCAGCTCCGGCCCGAGGGGGATCTTT. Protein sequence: CASSSGPRGIF.

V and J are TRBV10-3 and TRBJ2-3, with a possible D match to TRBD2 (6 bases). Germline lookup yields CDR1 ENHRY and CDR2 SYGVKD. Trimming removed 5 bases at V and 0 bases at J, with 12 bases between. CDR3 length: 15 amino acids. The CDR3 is CAISIGEASTDTQYF. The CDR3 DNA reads TGTGCCATCAGTATAGGGGAGGCCAGCACAGATACGCAGTATTTT.

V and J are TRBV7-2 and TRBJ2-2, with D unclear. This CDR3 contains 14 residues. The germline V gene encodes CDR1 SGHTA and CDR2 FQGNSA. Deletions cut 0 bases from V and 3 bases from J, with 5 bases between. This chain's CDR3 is CASSLAQYTGELFF. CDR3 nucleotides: TGTGCCAGCAGCTTAGCCCAGTACACCGGGGAGCTGTTTTTT.

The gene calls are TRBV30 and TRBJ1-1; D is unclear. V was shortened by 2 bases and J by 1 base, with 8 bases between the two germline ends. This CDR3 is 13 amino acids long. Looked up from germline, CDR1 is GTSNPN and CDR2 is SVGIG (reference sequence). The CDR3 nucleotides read TGTGCCTGGAGTCAAAGGCCGAACACTGAAGCTTTCTTT. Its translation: CAWSQRPNTEAFF.

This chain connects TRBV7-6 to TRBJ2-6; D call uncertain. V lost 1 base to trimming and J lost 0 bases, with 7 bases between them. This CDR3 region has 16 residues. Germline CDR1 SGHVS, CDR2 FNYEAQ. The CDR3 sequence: CASSLGSLSGANVLTF. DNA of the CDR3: TGTGCCAGCAGCTTAGGTTCCCTCTCTGGGGCCAACGTCCTGACTTTC.

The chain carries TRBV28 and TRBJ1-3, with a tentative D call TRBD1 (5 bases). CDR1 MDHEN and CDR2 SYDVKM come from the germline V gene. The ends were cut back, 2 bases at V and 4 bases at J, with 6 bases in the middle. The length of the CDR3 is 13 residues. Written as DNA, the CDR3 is TGTGCCAGCAGTTTAGCAGGGGGAAACACCATATATTTT. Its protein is CASSLAGGNTIYF.

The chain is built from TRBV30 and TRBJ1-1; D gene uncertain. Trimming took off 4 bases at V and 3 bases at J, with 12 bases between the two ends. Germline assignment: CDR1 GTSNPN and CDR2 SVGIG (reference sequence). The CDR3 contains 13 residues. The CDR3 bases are TGTGCCTGGACGGCGACATTCTACACTGAAGCTTTCTTT. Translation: CAWTATFYTEAFF.

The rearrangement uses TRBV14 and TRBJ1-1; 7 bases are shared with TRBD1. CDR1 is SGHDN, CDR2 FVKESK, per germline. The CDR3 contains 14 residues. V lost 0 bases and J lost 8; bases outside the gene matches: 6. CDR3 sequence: CASSQEPRGGEAFF. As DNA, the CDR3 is TGTGCCAGCAGCCAAGAACCCAGGGGGGGAGAAGCTTTCTTT.

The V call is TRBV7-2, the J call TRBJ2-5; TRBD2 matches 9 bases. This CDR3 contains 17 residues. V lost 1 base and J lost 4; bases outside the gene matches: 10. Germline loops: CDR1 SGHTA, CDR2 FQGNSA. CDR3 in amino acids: CASSLDLAGGRRETQYF. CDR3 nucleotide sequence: TGTGCCAGCAGCTTAGACTTGGCGGGGGGGCGTCGAGAGACCCAGTACTTC.